This T cell receptor (beta chain) was retrieved from a study of neurological immune-mediated disorders. In the study overall: There were some 34 multiple sclerosis patients. Of these, 31 had relapsing-remitting MS and 3 had secondary progressive MS.

General study results and limits: The multiple sclerosis repertoire cluster was not associated with any clinical or MRI feature, with the authors stating that larger cohorts are needed. One related-CDR3 cluster, identified by phylogenetic grouping, held the repertoires of 18 of 34 multiple sclerosis patients and was a possible signature.

The CDR3 extends over 14 amino acids. Germline V CDR1 and CDR2: MDHEN, SYDVKM. V was trimmed by 2 bases and J by 3 bases, leaving 9 bases between them. TCRdb recomputed calls from the 5' RACE reads with MiXCR, one row per CDR3 protein. The profile shows some 46,000 distinct CDR3 sequences, 4.5% of them singletons. This clonotype was detected only a few times. The antigen remains undetermined. Source material: PBMCs. The chain couples TRBV28 to TRBJ2-3, with D perhaps TRBD2 (5 bases). This TCR was recovered from a woman between 55 and 75 years old with multiple sclerosis. This chain's CDR3 is CASSLELGTDTQYF. CDR3 nucleotides: TGTGCCAGCAGTTTAGAACTAGGAACAGATACGCAGTATTTT.